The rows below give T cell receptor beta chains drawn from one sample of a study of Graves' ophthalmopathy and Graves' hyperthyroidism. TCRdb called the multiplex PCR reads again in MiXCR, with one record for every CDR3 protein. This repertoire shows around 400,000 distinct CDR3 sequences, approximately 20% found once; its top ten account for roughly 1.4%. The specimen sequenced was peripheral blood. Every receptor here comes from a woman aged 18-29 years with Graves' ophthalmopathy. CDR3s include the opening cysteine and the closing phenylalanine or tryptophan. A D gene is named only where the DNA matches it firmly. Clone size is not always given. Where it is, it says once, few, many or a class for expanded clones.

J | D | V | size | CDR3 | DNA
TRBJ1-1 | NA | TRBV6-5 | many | CASSREGEAFF | TGTGCCAGCAGCAGGGAGGGTGAAGCTTTCTTT
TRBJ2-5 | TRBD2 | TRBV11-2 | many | CASSPGWTSRQETQYF | TGTGCCAGCAGCCCCGGATGGACTAGCCGTCAAGAGACCCAGTACTTC
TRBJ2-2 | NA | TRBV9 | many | CASSVFRGPGGGELFF | TGTGCCAGCAGCGTCTTTCGGGGTCCCGGAGGCGGGGAGCTGTTTTTT
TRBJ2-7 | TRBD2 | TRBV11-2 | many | CASSYWTSGAYYEQYF | TGTGCCAGCAGCTACTGGACTAGCGGGGCCTACTACGAGCAGTACTTC
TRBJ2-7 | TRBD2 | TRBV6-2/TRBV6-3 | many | CASRSGLASSYEQYF | TGTGCCAGCAGGTCCGGACTAGCGAGCTCCTACGAGCAGTACTTC
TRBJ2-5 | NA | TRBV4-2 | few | CASSQDWGAQYF | TGTGCCAGCAGCCAAGATTGGGGGGCCCAGTACTTC
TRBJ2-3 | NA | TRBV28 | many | CASSFLYYDTQYF | TGTGCCAGCAGTTTTTTGTATTATGATACGCAGTATTTT
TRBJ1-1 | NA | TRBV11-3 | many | CASSPFGIQNLRPLAAFF | TGTGCCAGCAGCCCGTTCGGGATCCAAAATTTACGGCCACTAGCAGCTTTCTTT
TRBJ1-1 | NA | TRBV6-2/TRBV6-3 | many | CASSSWGENTEAFF | TGTGCCAGCAGTTCTTGGGGGGAGAACACTGAAGCTTTCTTT
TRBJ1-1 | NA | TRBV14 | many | CASSQPAGKAFF | TGTGCCAGCAGCCAGCCAGCGGGGAAAGCTTTCTTT
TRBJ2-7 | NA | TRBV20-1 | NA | CSARAPGGVGGEQYF | TGCAGTGCTAGAGCTCCGGGGGGCGTAGGGGGCGAGCAGTACTTC